The rows below give T cell receptor beta chains drawn from one sample of a study of shared clonotypes between healthy human individuals. Repertoires were generated with immunoSEQ multiplex PCR, while TCRdb's copy carries only in-frame clones and drops some. The sample comprises approximately 980,000 clones, over 60% of which are singletons, and nearly 1.5% rests with the top ten. The sequenced sample consisted of memory CD4+ T cells sorted from blood. The receptors derive from a man aged 18 to 30 in good health. The CDR3 runs from the conserved cysteine through the conserved F or W. Each record gives: J gene, V gene, clone size, D gene, CDR3 DNA, CDR3 protein. D genes are given only for firm matches. Not every row has a clone size; where given, it reads once, few, many or a size class.

TRBJ1-5	TRBV6-1	few	-	TGTGCCAGCATGATGGAGGGTCATCAGCCCCAGCATTTT	CASMMEGHQPQHF
TRBJ2-5	TRBV5-4	-	TRBD1	TGTGCCAGCAGCTTGGCAGGGGGCGATAGGGAGACCCAGTACTTC	CASSLAGGDRETQYF
TRBJ2-7	TRBV28	-	-	TGTGCCAGCACGGGGAGCTCCGAGCAGTACTTC	CASTGSSEQYF
TRBJ2-5	TRBV7-9	-	TRBD1	TGTGCCAGCAGCTCGAACCCGGGACAGGGGATAGAGACCCAGTACTTC	CASSSNPGQGIETQYF
TRBJ2-5	TRBV5-1	many	TRBD1	TGCGCCAGCAGCAACGAGGGACAGGGGGAGACCCAGTACTTC	CASSNEGQGETQYF
TRBJ1-1	TRBV29-1	many	TRBD1	TGCAGCCCTCCAGACAGGGGAGGGACTGAAGCTTTCTTT	CSPPDRGGTEAFF
TRBJ2-7	TRBV30	-	TRBD2	TGTGCCTGGAGTTGGGGCGGGAGTGGAGACGAGCAGTACTTC	CAWSWGGSGDEQYF
TRBJ2-1	TRBV5-1	-	-	TGCGCCAGCAGCTTGGGGGGAGAGGTCTACAATGAGCAGTTCTTC	CASSLGGEVYNEQFF
TRBJ2-1	TRBV5-6	-	-	TGTGCCAGCAGCTTCCTTTTTAGGGGAACGGGTGAGCAGTTCTTC	CASSFLFRGTGEQFF
TRBJ1-2	TRBV2	-	-	TGTGCCAGCTCAGGGGACTATGGCTACACCTTC	CASSGDYGYTF
TRBJ1-2	TRBV7-6	-	TRBD1	TGTGCCAGCAGCTCCGACAGGGGGAAAGCTAACTATGGCTACACCTTC	CASSSDRGKANYGYTF
TRBJ2-7	TRBV5-8	-	TRBD2	TGTGCCAGCAGCCTAAACAGGGGTTGGACTAGCGGGAGGGCCCCAGGCGAGCAGTACTTC	CASSLNRGWTSGRAPGEQYF
TRBJ1-6	TRBV6-1	-	TRBD1	TGTGCCAGCAGTGAATCCCAGGGGGCTCATTCACCCCTCCACTTT	CASSESQGAHSPLHF
TRBJ2-7	TRBV5-1	-	TRBD2	TGCGCCAGCAGCTTGTCATTACTAGCGGGGAATGTGTACGAGCAGTACTTC	CASSLSLLAGNVYEQYF
TRBJ2-1	TRBV27	-	-	TGTGCCAGCCCTTCTAGCAAGTTAACGTCCTACAATGAGCAGTTCTTC	CASPSSKLTSYNEQFF
TRBJ1-1	TRBV10-1	-	-	TGCGCCAGCAGTCCCACCCAGGGATTATCTGAAGCTTTCTTT	CASSPTQGLSEAFF
TRBJ1-2	TRBV10-3	-	-	TGTGCCATCAGTGAGGGGGAGTATCGCTACACCTTC	CAISEGEYRYTF
TRBJ2-1	TRBV7-9	-	TRBD2	TGTGCCAGCAGCCAACGCTCGACTAGCGTAGACAATGAGCAGTTCTTC	CASSQRSTSVDNEQFF
TRBJ1-3	TRBV16	-	-	TGTGCCAGCAGCCCCCGGGGGACGGGAAACACCATATATTTT	CASSPRGTGNTIYF
TRBJ2-5	TRBV6-6	-	-	TGTGCCTCCCTGTGGGGGGAGTTTGAGACCCAGTACTTC	CASLWGEFETQYF
TRBJ1-1	TRBV6-5	-	-	TGTGCCAGCAGTTCACAGCAGAACACTGAAGCTTTCTTT	CASSSQQNTEAFF
TRBJ1-3	TRBV5-6	few	-	TGTGCCAGCAGCCCGTCAGGGGCTCCCCCTGGAAACACCATATATTTT	CASSPSGAPPGNTIYF
TRBJ1-4	TRBV30	-	-	TGTGCCTGGAGGCCTGACAGTGAAAAACTGTTTTTT	CAWRPDSEKLFF
TRBJ1-2	TRBV7-2	few	-	TGTGCCAGCAGCTCGGGGGTTAACTATGGCTACACCTTC	CASSSGVNYGYTF
TRBJ2-3	TRBV4-1	few	-	TGCGCCAGCAGCCAAGTATTACCCACAGATACGCAGTATTTT	CASSQVLPTDTQYF
TRBJ2-3	TRBV11-1	-	TRBD2	TGTGCCAGCAGCTGGGACTACTCAACAGATACGCAGTATTTT	CASSWDYSTDTQYF
TRBJ1-1	TRBV5-1	-	TRBD1	TGCGCCAGCAGCTTGGGGCATGAGACAGGGACCACTGAAGCTTTCTTT	CASSLGHETGTTEAFF
TRBJ1-2	TRBV5-4	few	-	TGTGCCAGCAGACAAACAGCGAACTATGGCTACACCTTC	CASRQTANYGYTF
TRBJ2-5	TRBV6-5	-	TRBD1	TGTGCCAGCAGTTACTGGACAGGGGGCAAAGAGACCCAGTACTTC	CASSYWTGGKETQYF
TRBJ1-3	TRBV15	-	-	TGTGCCACCAGCAGAGATGGGACAATCTCTGGAAACACCATATATTTT	CATSRDGTISGNTIYF
TRBJ2-3	TRBV10-2	-	-	TGCGCCAGCACTACCCAGAGCACAGATACGCAGTATTTT	CASTTQSTDTQYF
TRBJ1-2	TRBV29-1	-	-	TGCAGCGTCGATCCCCGGGTACATGGCTACACCTTC	CSVDPRVHGYTF